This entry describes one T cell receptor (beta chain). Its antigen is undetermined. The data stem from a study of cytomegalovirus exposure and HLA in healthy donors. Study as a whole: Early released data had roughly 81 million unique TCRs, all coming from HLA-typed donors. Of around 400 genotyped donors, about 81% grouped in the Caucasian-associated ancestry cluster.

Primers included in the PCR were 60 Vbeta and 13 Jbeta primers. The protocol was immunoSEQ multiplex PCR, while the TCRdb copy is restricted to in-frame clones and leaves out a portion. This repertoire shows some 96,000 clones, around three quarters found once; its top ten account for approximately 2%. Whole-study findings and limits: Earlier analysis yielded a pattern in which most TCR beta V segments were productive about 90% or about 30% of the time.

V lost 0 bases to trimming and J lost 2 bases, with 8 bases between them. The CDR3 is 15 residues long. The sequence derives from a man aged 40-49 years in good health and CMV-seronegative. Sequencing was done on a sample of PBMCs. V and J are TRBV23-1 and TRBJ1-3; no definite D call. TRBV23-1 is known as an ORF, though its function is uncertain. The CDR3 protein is CASSQSRGPGNTIYF. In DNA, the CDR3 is TGCGCCAGCAGTCAATCGAGAGGCCCTGGAAACACCATATATTTT.